The clone carrying this T cell receptor (beta chain) was found a few times. The antigen remains undetermined. The data were obtained in a study of T cell repertoires in cytomegalovirus infection. Each CDR3 protein is one row after TCRdb ran MiXCR on the reads. This table has under 850,000 distinct CDR3 sequences, roughly 30% appearing once. Per the germline V gene, CDR1 is MNHNS and CDR2 is SASEGT. This CDR3 has 14 amino acids. Trimming stripped 9 bases from V and 9 bases from J, with 23 bases between. The chain uses TRBV6-1 and TRBJ2-5; D is perhaps TRBD1 (6 bases). This specimen was cultured PBMCs, taken from culture after CMV antigen stimulation. The origin of this receptor is a human donor in good health (CMV status not recorded). Some clones in this sample may be carry-over from other donors' samples. CDR3 region: CARGPNRVKRPQYF. The CDR3 DNA sequence: TGTGCCAGAGGGCCCAACAGGGTCAAGAGACCCCAGTACTTC.